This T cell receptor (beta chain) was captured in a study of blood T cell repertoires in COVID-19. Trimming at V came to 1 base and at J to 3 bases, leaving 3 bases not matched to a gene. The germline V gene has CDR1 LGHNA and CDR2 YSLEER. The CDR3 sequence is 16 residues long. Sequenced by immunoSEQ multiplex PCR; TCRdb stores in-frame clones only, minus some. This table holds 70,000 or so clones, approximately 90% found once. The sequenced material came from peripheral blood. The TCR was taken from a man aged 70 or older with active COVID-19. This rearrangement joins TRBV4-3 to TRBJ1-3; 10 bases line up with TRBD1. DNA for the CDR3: TGCGCCAGCAGCCAAGGACAGGGGGCGGGTGGAAACACCATATATTTT. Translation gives CASSQGQGAGGNTIYF.